This TCR beta chain was captured in a study of blood T cell repertoires in COVID-19. In the study overall: Material from acute and convalescent COVID-19 was sourced from the United States, Italy and Spain. PBMCs, B-cell-depleted T cells, or T cells provided the cDNA or gDNA that made up the material.

In the original analysis: How many nucleated cells were present was estimated from reference gene primer amplification. Method: immunoSEQ multiplex PCR; TCRdb's copy keeps in-frame clones and lacks some. The V and J calls and clone size were taken over from that table, and D and trimming were inferred from the DNA. Here the sample spans 250,000 to 300,000 clones, about nine tenths being singletons. The CDR3 has 14 amino acids. The V gene's germline CDR1 is SGHRS and CDR2 YFSETQ. V gave up 3 bases and J gave up 3 bases; unmatched junction bases: 5. Specimen: peripheral blood. This sequence originates from a woman aged 40 to 55 with acute or convalescent COVID-19. This rearrangement joins TRBV5-1 to TRBJ1-2, with TRBD1 identical over 7 bases. The CDR3 is CASSSGQYDYGYTF. The CDR3 nucleotides are TGCGCCAGCAGCTCGGGACAGTACGACTATGGCTACACCTTC.